Following are 10 T cell receptor beta chains from one sample sequenced in a study of blood T cell repertoires in COVID-19. Profiling relied on immunoSEQ multiplex PCR, and the TCRdb table lists in-frame clones only, not all of them. Here the sample spans 200,000 to 250,000 clones, 83% being singletons. The source material was peripheral blood. The source of these receptors is a woman aged 25-40 years with COVID-19, enrolled during active disease.

This chain joins TRBV2 and TRBJ1-1; 9 nucleotides agree with TRBD1. Germline trimming cut 4 bases from V and 6 bases from J; bases unmatched to any gene: 9. The CDR3 is 15 amino acids. Germline values: CDR1 SNHLY, CDR2 FYNNEI. CDR3 in amino acids: CASSGPTGGESEAFF. DNA of the CDR3: TGTGCCAGCAGTGGCCCTACAGGGGGCGAGTCTGAAGCTTTCTTT.

V usage is TRBV20-1 and J usage is TRBJ2-3; no definite D call. CDR1 and CDR2 from the germline V gene are DFQATT and SNEGSKA (reference sequence). Trimming pared 6 bases from V and 7 bases from J, leaving 11 bases between. The CDR3 runs 11 residues. The CDR3 here is CSAIDDNTQYF. CDR3 DNA sequence: TGCAGTGCGATAGATGACAATACGCAGTATTTT.

This chain links TRBV9 with TRBJ2-3; 10 bases align to TRBD2. The germline V gene encodes CDR1 SGDLS and CDR2 YYNGEE. V was pared by 3 bases and J by 2 bases, with 6 bases of the junction left unmatched. The CDR3 is made up of 16 amino acids. The CDR3 sequence is CASSALAGGHTDTQYF. CDR3 bases: TGTGCCAGCAGCGCGTTAGCGGGAGGACACACAGATACGCAGTATTTT. The complete variable domain, with remaining parts taken from reference TRBV9 and TRBJ2-3, reads DSGVTQTPKHLITATGQRVTLRCSPRSGDLSVYWYQQSLDQGLQFLIQYYNGEERAKGNILERFSAQQFPDLHSELNLSSLELGDSALYFCASSALAGGHTDTQYFGPGTRLTVL.

This chain uses TRBV2 with TRBJ2-2; 8 positions agree with TRBD2. Germline values: CDR1 SNHLY, CDR2 FYNNEI. The CDR3 runs to 12 residues. The CDR3 DNA is TGTGCGATAGCGGGGTCTACCGGGGAGCTGTTTTTT. This encodes CAIAGSTGELFF.

The V and J genes are TRBV5-1 and TRBJ2-7, with TRBD2 as a possible D gene (6 bases). CDR3 size: 14 residues. Germline CDR1 is SGHRS and CDR2 is YFSETQ. Trimming cost V 0 bases and J 1 base, with 8 bases left between them. This CDR3 reads CASSLEGRSYEQYF. The CDR3 nucleotides are TGCGCCAGCAGCTTGGAGGGGAGGTCCTACGAGCAGTACTTC.

The sample holds a few counts of this clone. The chain uses TRBV6-5 and TRBJ2-7; TRBD1 agrees at 7 bases. Trimming at V came to 2 bases and at J to 6 bases, leaving 4 bases not matched to a gene. Looked up from germline, CDR1 is MNHEY and CDR2 is SVGAGI. This CDR3 is 13 amino acids long. The CDR3 DNA reads TGTGCCAGCAGTTACAGGGACAGTTCCGAGCAGTACTTC. Translated, it gives CASSYRDSSEQYF.

Only one count was recorded for this clone. The rearrangement links TRBV4-3 to TRBJ1-1; D is unclear. V lost 0 bases and J lost 7, with 12 bases in between. CDR3 length: 14 amino acids. In germline, CDR1 is LGHNA, CDR2 YSLEER. The CDR3 DNA reads as TGCGCCAGCAGCCAAGATCCAACAGCCCTTGAAGCTTTCTTT. Translating gives CASSQDPTALEAFF.

V is TRBV20-1 and J is TRBJ1-2; no clear D. With 1 base removed from V and 8 bases from J, the gap between germline ends came to 8 bases. CDR3 length: 11 amino acids. Germline V gene lookup returns CDR1 DFQATT and CDR2 SNEGSKA (reference sequence). This chain's CDR3 is CSARVSGGYTF. CDR3 sequence (DNA): TGCAGTGCTAGAGTTAGCGGCGGCTACACCTTC.

The CDR3 bases are TGCGCCAGCAGCGGCCTAGGAATAAACAATGAGCAGTTCTTC. Encoded protein: CASSGLGINNEQFF. The chain has TRBV5-1 and TRBJ2-1; D gene uncertain. The germline gives CDR1 SGHRS, CDR2 YFSETQ. CDR3 length equals 14 residues. V was pared by 4 bases and J by 5 bases, with 13 bases between.

The chain uses TRBV2 and TRBJ1-2; 7 bases match TRBD1. This CDR3 is 13 amino acids long. The germline V gene encodes CDR1 SNHLY and CDR2 FYNNEI. Losses at the gene ends were 6 bases for V and 2 bases for J; bases not matched to a gene: 3. The CDR3 DNA reads as TGTGCCAGCAGAGAGGACAGGAACTATGGCTACACCTTC. Its protein product is CASREDRNYGYTF. The full variable domain, completed using reference TRBV2 and TRBJ1-2, is EPEVTQTPSHQVTQMGQEVILRCVPISNHLYFYWYRQILGQKVEFLVSFYNNEISEKSEIFDDQFSVERPDGSNFTLKIRSTKLEDSAMYFCASREDRNYGYTFGSGTRLTVV.